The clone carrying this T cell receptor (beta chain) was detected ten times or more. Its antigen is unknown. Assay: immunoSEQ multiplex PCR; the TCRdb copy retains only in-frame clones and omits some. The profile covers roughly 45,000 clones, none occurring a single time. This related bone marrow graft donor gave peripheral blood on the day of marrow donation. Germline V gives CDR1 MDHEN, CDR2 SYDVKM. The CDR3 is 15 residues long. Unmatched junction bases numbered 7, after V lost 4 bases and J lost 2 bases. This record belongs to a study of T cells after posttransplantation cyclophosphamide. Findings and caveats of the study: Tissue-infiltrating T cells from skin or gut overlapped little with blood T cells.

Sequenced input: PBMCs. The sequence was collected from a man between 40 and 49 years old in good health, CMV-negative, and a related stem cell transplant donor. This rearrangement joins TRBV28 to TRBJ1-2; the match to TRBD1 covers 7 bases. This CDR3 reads CASSSHRGANYGYTF. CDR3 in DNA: TGTGCCAGCAGTTCCCACAGGGGCGCGAACTATGGCTACACCTTC.